The 20 T cell receptor beta chains listed next were all sequenced from one sample in a study of persistence of HIV-infected CD4 T cells. This nonspecific control used anti-CD3/anti-CD28 bead stimulation of CD4+ T cells. CD4+ T cells upregulating both CD40 ligand and CD69 were sorted as responding cells. These receptors' targets are unknown. The libraries were made with immunoSEQ version 4 in survey mode. Measured with immunoSEQ multiplex PCR; TCRdb has only the in-frame clones, and not every one. This sample has 35,000 to 55,000 clones, with around 89% found just once. The source material was CD4+ T cells sorted from PBMCs after roughly 18-hour stimulation, sampled from a patient who received antiretroviral therapy. The receptors originated from an adult woman with HIV who was CMV-seropositive.

This clone was counted a few times. Other DNA sequences in this specimen translate into the identical CDR3. The chain combines TRBV12-3 or TRBV12-4 with TRBJ1-3; no clear D. The CDR3 spans 12 residues. V was trimmed by 3 bases and J by 4 bases, leaving 4 bases between them. CDR3 loop: CASSFGGNTIYF. CDR3 coding DNA: TGTGCCAGCAGTTTCGGGGGAAACACCATATATTTT.

This clone was picked up a small number of times. J is TRBJ2-2 and V is TRBV5-1; the D gene is possibly TRBD1 (5 bases). Germline loops: CDR1 SGHRS, CDR2 YFSETQ. The CDR3 runs 15 residues. Trimming removed 4 bases from V and 3 bases from J, with 13 bases in between. CDR3 DNA sequence: TGCGCCAGCAGCGTGACAGTAAGCGACACCGGGGAGCTGTTTTTT. Encoded protein: CASSVTVSDTGELFF.

This clone was seen a handful of times. This chain connects TRBV5-6 to TRBJ1-1; 7 nucleotides line up with TRBD1. This CDR3 region has 15 residues. J was trimmed by 1 base and V by 4 bases; bases with no gene match: 7. Germline CDR1 is SGHDT and CDR2 is YYEEEE. Here the CDR3 reads CASSLIDRENTEAFF. The CDR3 bases are TGTGCCAGCAGCCTAATCGACAGGGAGAACACTGAAGCTTTCTTT.

CDR3 region: CASSLPGGTDTQYF. CDR3 in DNA: TGTGCCAGCAGTCTCCCGGGGGGCACAGATACGCAGTATTTT. V gene TRBV3-1 (or the pseudogene TRBV3-2) combines with J gene TRBJ2-3, with D tentatively TRBD2 (6 bases). The germline V and J ends were trimmed by 6 bases and 1 base, with 11 bases remaining between them. Germline CDR1 and CDR2: LGHDT and YNNKEL (reference sequence). The CDR3 covers 14 residues.

The CDR3 region is CASSFFLQNHPFF. In nucleotides, the CDR3 is TGCGCCAGCAGCTTCTTTCTCCAAAACCACCCTTTCTTT. The chain is built from TRBV5-1 and TRBJ1-1, with D unresolved. The CDR3 consists of 13 residues. The V end lost 2 bases, the J end lost 12 bases, and 17 bases lay between the germline ends. Per the germline V gene, CDR1 is SGHRS and CDR2 is YFSETQ.

The chain recombines TRBV6-5 with TRBJ1-2; D is possibly TRBD1 (6 bases). This CDR3 is 13 amino acids long. Germline V gene data show CDR1 as MNHEY and CDR2 as SVGAGI. V gave up 5 bases and J gave up 5 bases, with 12 bases separating them. The CDR3 here is CASSHTGSYGYTF. The CDR3 nucleotides are TGTGCCAGCAGTCACACAGGGAGTTATGGCTACACCTTC.

V is TRBV30 and J is TRBJ1-3, with TRBD1 matching over 8 bases. V lost 6 bases to trimming and J lost 0 bases; unmatched junction nucleotides: 10. In germline, CDR1 is GTSNPN, CDR2 SVGIG (reference sequence). CDR3 size: 16 residues. The DNA for the CDR3 is TGTGCCTGTCCACCGACAGGGGTAAACTCTGGAAACACCATATATTTT. This sequence encodes CACPPTGVNSGNTIYF.

The chain has TRBV7-2 and TRBJ1-3; D not resolved. CDR1 is SGHTA, CDR2 FQGNSA, per germline. Trimming took 4 bases from V and 0 from J, leaving 7 bases between them. The CDR3 is made up of 14 amino acids. The CDR3 is CASSSTYSGNTIYF. CDR3 nucleotide sequence: TGTGCCAGCAGCTCGACATACTCTGGAAACACCATATATTTT.

The rearrangement uses TRBV29-1 and TRBJ1-5; a possible D gene is TRBD1 (5 bases). Germline assignment: CDR1 SQVTM and CDR2 ANQGSEA. This CDR3 region has 13 residues. V was shortened by 7 bases and J by 5 bases, with 15 bases between the two germline ends. The CDR3 DNA is TGCAGCGCCCAGGGTTTGGGGGATCAGCCCCAGCATTTT. Its translation: CSAQGLGDQPQHF.

J is TRBJ1-5 and V is TRBV7-4, with D unclear. Germline V CDR1 and CDR2: SGHVT, SQSDAQ. The CDR3 totals 13 residues. V was shortened by 9 bases and J by 7 bases, with 16 bases between the two germline ends. CDR3 in DNA: TGTGCCAGAAACGACGACCTCGGCCAGCCCCAGCATTTT. It codes for CARNDDLGQPQHF.

The chain employs TRBV6-4 and TRBJ2-1, with D possibly TRBD2 on 5 matching bases. V was clipped by 6 bases and J by 0 bases, with 12 bases between them. Germline V CDR1 and CDR2: MRHNA, SNTAGT. This CDR3 region has 15 residues. The chain's CDR3 is CASSADLASYNEQFF. In DNA form, the CDR3 reads TGTGCCAGCAGCGCGGACTTGGCCTCCTACAATGAGCAGTTCTTC.

The chain combines TRBV9 with TRBJ2-3; D not resolved. Germline V gene data show CDR1 as SGDLS and CDR2 as YYNGEE. V lost 4 bases to trimming and J lost 3 bases, with 9 bases between them. The CDR3 is made up of 13 amino acids. The CDR3, as DNA: TGTGCCAGCAGCAAGCTCTCGACAGATACGCAGTATTTT. It codes for CASSKLSTDTQYF. The whole variable domain, filled in from reference TRBV9 and TRBJ2-3, reads DSGVTQTPKHLITATGQRVTLRCSPRSGDLSVYWYQQSLDQGLQFLIQYYNGEERAKGNILERFSAQQFPDLHSELNLSSLELGDSALYFCASSKLSTDTQYFGPGTRLTVL.

The chain couples TRBV14 to TRBJ1-6, with a weak D call TRBD1 (5 bases). This CDR3 contains 16 residues. V was cut by 3 bases and J by 9 bases, with 18 bases left in between. From germline, CDR1 is SGHDN and CDR2 FVKESK. CDR3 region: CASSHSLGRATSPLHF. The CDR3 DNA reads TGTGCCAGCAGCCACTCACTCGGCAGGGCTACTTCACCCCTCCACTTT.

The rearrangement links TRBV7-9 to TRBJ1-4, with TRBD1 as a possible D gene (5 bases). Germline values: CDR1 SEHNR, CDR2 FQNEAQ (reference sequence). CDR3 length: 13 residues. V lost 5 bases, J lost 6 bases, and 10 bases lay in between. The DNA for the CDR3 is TGTGCCAGCAGCGTCAGACAGTATGAAAAACTGTTTTTT. Its translation is CASSVRQYEKLFF.

The chain links TRBV27 to TRBJ1-6; D call uncertain. CDR1 is MNHEY, CDR2 SMNVEV, per germline (reference sequence). Trimming took off 7 bases at V and 3 bases at J, with 10 bases between the two ends. The CDR3 loop spans 14 amino acids. CDR3: CASTGPNYNSPLHF. CDR3 nucleotide sequence: TGTGCCAGCACTGGACCAAACTATAATTCACCCCTCCACTTT.

The chain carries TRBV6-5 and TRBJ1-5; TRBD1 agrees at 7 bases. The CDR3 has 14 residues. The J segment lost 3 bases and the V segment lost 4 bases, leaving 3 bases of the junction unmatched. CDR1 and CDR2 (germline): MNHEY, SVGAGI. CDR3 nucleotide sequence: TGTGCCAGCAGTTTCCAGGGGGTCAATCAGCCCCAGCATTTT. Translated: CASSFQGVNQPQHF.

The rearrangement uses TRBV10-3 and TRBJ2-5; D ambiguous. V shed 2 bases and J shed 3 bases, with 4 bases lying between them. The germline V gene encodes CDR1 ENHRY and CDR2 SYGVKD. The CDR3 totals 12 residues. The CDR3 sequence is CAISEREETQYF. The CDR3, as DNA: TGTGCCATCAGTGAGAGGGAAGAGACCCAGTACTTC.

This chain connects TRBV12-5 to TRBJ2-5, with 10 bases that match TRBD1. Germline loops: CDR1 LGHNT, CDR2 FRNRAP. The V segment lost 6 bases and the J segment 1 base; nucleotides outside the gene matches: 5. CDR3 length: 15 residues. CDR3 nucleotide sequence: TGTGCTAGTGGGCCGGGACAGGGGATCCAAGAGACCCAGTACTTC. This encodes CASGPGQGIQETQYF.

This clone appeared a single time. V is TRBV7-3 and J is TRBJ1-1; 7 bases fit TRBD1. Germline loops: CDR1 SGHTA, CDR2 FQGTGA. Trimming cost V 1 base and J 4 bases; bases outside gene matches: 3. This CDR3 region has 14 residues. CDR3 DNA: TGTGCCAGCAGCTTAAGACAGGGCGGCACTGAAGCTTTCTTT. Translation gives CASSLRQGGTEAFF.

V is TRBV24-1 and J is TRBJ1-2; no firm D call. This CDR3 contains 13 residues. The V end lost 4 bases, the J end lost 5 bases, and 10 bases lay between the germline ends. The germline V gene has CDR1 KGHDR and CDR2 SFDVKD. CDR3 loop: CATSERADYGYTF. CDR3 nucleotides: TGTGCCACCAGTGAGCGGGCGGATTATGGCTACACCTTC.